This T cell receptor (beta chain) was found in a study of beta chain features in type 1 diabetes. Study results and limitations: A potential PCR bias toward shorter templates would be equal in patient and control samples. Lower insertion and higher deletion counts appeared at VDJ junctions in type 1 diabetes patients.

There are 15 residues in the CDR3. The V gene end was trimmed by 6 bases and the J gene end by 4 bases; junction bases not matched to a gene: 10. Germline CDR1 and CDR2: SGHTA and FQGTGA. Investigators reverse transcribed all isolated RNA, so they sequenced expressed TCRB transcripts. The method was immunoSEQ multiplex PCR; TCRdb's version includes in-frame clones alone and lacks a portion of them. This table holds about 400,000 clones, over 10% found once. Worth noting for this clone: Its antigen is as yet unknown.

CD45RO/CCR7/CD25/CD127/CD95/CD27 staining was used to isolate CD4+ naive, central memory, regulatory and stem cell-like memory cells by sorting. This TCR derives from a man between 18 and 29 years old in good health. Sequenced material: naive CD4+ T cells from blood. This chain connects TRBV7-3 to TRBJ2-7, with 9 bases that match TRBD2. The CDR3 protein is CASSRSSGDQYEQYF. The CDR3, as DNA: TGTGCCAGCAGTCGGTCTAGCGGGGACCAATACGAGCAGTACTTC. The full variable domain, completed using reference TRBV7-3 and TRBJ2-7, is GAGVSQTPSNKVTEKGKYVELRCDPISGHTALYWYRQSLGQGPEFLIYFQGTGAADDSGLPNDRFFAVRPEGSVSTLKIQRTERGDSAVYLCASSRSSGDQYEQYFGPGTRLTVT.